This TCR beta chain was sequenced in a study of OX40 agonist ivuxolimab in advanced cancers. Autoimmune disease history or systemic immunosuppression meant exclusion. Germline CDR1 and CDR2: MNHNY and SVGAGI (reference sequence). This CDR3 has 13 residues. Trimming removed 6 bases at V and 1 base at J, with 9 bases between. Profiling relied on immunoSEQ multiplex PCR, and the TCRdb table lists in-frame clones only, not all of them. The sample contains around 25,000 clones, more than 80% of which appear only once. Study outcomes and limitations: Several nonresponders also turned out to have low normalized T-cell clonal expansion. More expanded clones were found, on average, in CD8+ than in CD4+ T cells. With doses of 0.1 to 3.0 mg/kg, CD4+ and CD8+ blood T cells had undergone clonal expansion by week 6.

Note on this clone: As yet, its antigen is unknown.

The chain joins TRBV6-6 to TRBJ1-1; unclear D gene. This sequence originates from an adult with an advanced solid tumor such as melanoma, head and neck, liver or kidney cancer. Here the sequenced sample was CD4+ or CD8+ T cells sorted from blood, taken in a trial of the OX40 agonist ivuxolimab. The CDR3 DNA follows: TGTGCCAGCAGATCCACCAGGAACACTGAAGCTTTCTTT. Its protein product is CASRSTRNTEAFF.